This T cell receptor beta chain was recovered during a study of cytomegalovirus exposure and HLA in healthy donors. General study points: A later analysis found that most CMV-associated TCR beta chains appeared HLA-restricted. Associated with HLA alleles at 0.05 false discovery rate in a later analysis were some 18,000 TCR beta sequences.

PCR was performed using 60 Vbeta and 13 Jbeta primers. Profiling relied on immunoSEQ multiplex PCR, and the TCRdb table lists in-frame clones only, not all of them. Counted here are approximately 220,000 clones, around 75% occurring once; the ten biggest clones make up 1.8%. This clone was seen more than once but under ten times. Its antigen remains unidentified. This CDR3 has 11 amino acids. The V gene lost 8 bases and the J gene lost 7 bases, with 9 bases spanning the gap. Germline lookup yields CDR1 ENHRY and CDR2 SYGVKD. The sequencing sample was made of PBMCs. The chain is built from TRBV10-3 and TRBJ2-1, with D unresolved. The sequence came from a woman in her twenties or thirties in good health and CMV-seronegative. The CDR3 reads CAIGAGNEQFF. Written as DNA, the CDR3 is TGTGCCATCGGAGCTGGGAATGAGCAGTTCTTC.